Described below is a single T cell receptor beta chain sequence and its context. No cognate antigen has been identified for it. Base qualities are not recorded, but no much larger clone differs from it by a single base. The sample belongs to a study of blood T cell repertoires in COVID-19 (TCRdb year 2020). Notes on the research overall: Collaborator samples came from the United States, Italy and Spain and covered acute and convalescent phases of COVID-19. The material from the prospective study consisted of cDNA or gDNA derived from T cells, B-cell-depleted T cells, or PBMCs. Deeply sampled blood TCRbeta repertoires from subjects exposed to, actively infected with, or recovered from COVID-19 were included in the dataset. The repertoires were released in a freely available public database meant as a resource for research on the immune response to SARS-CoV-2. The samples were drawn from two sources: the first 160 participants of the ongoing ImmuneRACE study, and about 1,300 subjects contributed by 6 global collaborators. Sample metadata almost always included a de-identified subject ID, COVID-19 status, age in years and sex. Where available, HLA class I and class II types were taken from metadata supplied by the sample provider and were not determined by assay-based typing.

Samples from volunteer blood donors who had recovered from COVID-19 were contributed by a second Seattle source. The collaborating institutions used their own protocols to collect whole blood in K2EDTA tubes. For TCRbeta analysis, collaborators shipped samples as frozen whole blood, isolated PBMCs, or DNA extracted from either of those sample types. The full study reports these points: How much clinical and demographic metadata was included differed by source and by participant, and the metadata was provided uncurated.

Its CDR3 holds 14 amino acids, cysteine through phenylalanine. Left in the record is the CDR3 DNA by itself, 42 bases read in frame from the first base. Relative to germline, V is missing 4 bases and J is missing 2 bases, with 4 bases of the junction outside any gene match. CDR1 and CDR2, looked up from the germline V gene, are SNHLY and FYNNEI. TCRbeta CDR3 regions were amplified from genomic DNA using the immunoSEQ Assay, a bias-controlled multiplex PCR. Processing in the source paper ran as follows. The number of nucleated cells in each sample was estimated by amplification of reference gene primers within the assay. To quantify the absolute abundance of each unique TCRbeta CDR3 rearrangement, sequence reads were collapsed and filtered. For each sample, productive Simpson clonality was calculated as the square root of Simpson's diversity index over productive rearrangements. This immuneACCESS table, as held by TCRdb, lists in-frame sequences with V and J called but not all clones. Of the missing ones, under half trace to an unresolved V gene in checked studies; the others have no known cause. V, J and clone size are taken as reported in that table, and D and trimming were inferred from the DNA itself. A total of 200,000 to 300,000 clones appear in this sample, more than 75% of them only once. The ten largest clones represent over 7.5% of the sample.

The chain was built from TRBV2 and TRBJ2-5; 7 middle bases align to TRBD2. The sequence was obtained from a man in his forties or fifties who had recovered from COVID-19. Sequenced material: peripheral blood. CDR3 sequence: CASSVLAAQETQYF. In nucleotide form, the sequence is TGTGCCAGCAGTGTGCTAGCGGCACAAGAGACCCAGTACTTC.